The present TCR beta chain was sequenced within a study of OX40 agonist ivuxolimab in advanced cancers. Turning to the overall study: Ivuxolimab was a fully human IgG2 agonistic monoclonal antibody targeting the costimulatory receptor OX40 (CD134). Intravenous ivuxolimab was administered to patients every 2 weeks at six dose levels: 0.01, 0.1, 0.3, 1.5, 3 and 10 mg/kg. Among the roughly 52 dose-escalation patients, around 19 had hepatocellular carcinoma, around 15 melanoma, 9 renal cell carcinoma and 9 head and neck cancer. In the dose-escalation cohort, 82.7% of patients were male, and the mean age was approximately 55 years, with a range of about 23 to 90. Prior anti-PD-1, anti-PD-L1 or anti-CTLA-4 therapy was permitted, and 30% to 50% of dose-escalation patients had received checkpoint inhibitors. Partial responses occurred in three dose-escalation patients: two with cutaneous melanoma and one with hepatocellular carcinoma. Peripheral TCRbeta sequencing aimed to test whether ivuxolimab altered TCR sequence diversity and caused clonal T-cell expansion. The paper describes the monotherapy dose-escalation part (N of about 55 patients) of the phase I trial of ivuxolimab.

Genomic DNA was extracted from sorted cells for sequencing of the TCRbeta CDR3 region. The immunoSEQ Assay was used for sequencing of TCRbeta CDR3 regions. The immuneACCESS repertoire file appears here via TCRdb, limited to in-frame rearrangements. These files lack a portion of the clones; in checked studies, under half of the deficit traces to unresolved V genes, and the cause of the others is not known. This sample is represented by about 58,000 clones; around 84% of them were singletons. The ten top clones hold 0.8% to 1% of the sample. Comments on this clone: This clone's antigen is unknown. No much larger clonotype is one base removed from it; base qualities were not supplied.

The study at large found these results: Low levels of normalized T-cell clonal expansion were also seen in some nonresponding patients. Clonal expansion of both CD4+ and CD8+ blood T cells was observed from baseline to week 6 at doses 0.1 to 3.0 mg/kg. Which antigens the clonally expanded peripheral T cells were specific for was not determined. After ivuxolimab, CD8+ T cells had more expanded clones than CD4+ T cells on average. In partial responders in the 0.1-3.0 mg/kg groups, normalized peripheral clonal expansion was found to be among the lowest, especially among CD8+ T cells.

V is pared back by 10 bases and J by 8 bases, with 20 bases lying between the germline termini. CDR1 SNHLY and CDR2 FYNNEI are derived from the germline V gene. The CDR3 goes from the cysteine to the phenylalanine over 14 residues. This entry keeps only the CDR3 DNA: 42 bases, framed from base 1. The trial excluded patients who had a history of autoimmune disease or were on systemic immunosuppression. In every dose cohort, peripheral blood was drawn for TCR sequencing at baseline, cycle 4 day 1, and cycle 7 day 1. Samples were obtained from an open-label, multicenter, first-in-human phase I dose-escalation trial of ivuxolimab. Adults with locally advanced or metastatic melanoma, renal cell, hepatocellular, or head and neck squamous cell carcinoma were enrolled in the trial. Before TCR sequencing, CD4+ T cells and CD8+ T cells from peripheral blood were sorted into separate populations.

This receptor chain uses TRBV2 and TRBJ1-4, with a weak D call of TRBD1 (6 bases match). The material was CD4+ or CD8+ T cells sorted from blood, obtained in a trial of the OX40 agonist ivuxolimab. This sequence originates from an adult with an advanced solid tumor such as melanoma, head and neck, liver or kidney cancer. The DNA sequence is given as TGTGCCACCACCCCGAACAGGGTGGGCGAAAAACTGTTTTTT. This codes for CATTPNRVGEKLFF.